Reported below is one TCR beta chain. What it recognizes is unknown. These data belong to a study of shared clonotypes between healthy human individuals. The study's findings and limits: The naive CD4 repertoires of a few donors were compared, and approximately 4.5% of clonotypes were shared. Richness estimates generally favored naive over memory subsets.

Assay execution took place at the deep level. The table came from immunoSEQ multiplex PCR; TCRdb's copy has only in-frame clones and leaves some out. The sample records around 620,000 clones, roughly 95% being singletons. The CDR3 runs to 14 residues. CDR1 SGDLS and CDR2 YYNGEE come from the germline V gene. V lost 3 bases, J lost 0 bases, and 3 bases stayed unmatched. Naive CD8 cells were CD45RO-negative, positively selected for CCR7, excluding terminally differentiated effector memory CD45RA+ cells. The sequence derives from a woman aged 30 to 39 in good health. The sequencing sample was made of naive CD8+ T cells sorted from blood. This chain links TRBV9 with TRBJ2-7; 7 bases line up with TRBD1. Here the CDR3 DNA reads TGTGCCAGCAGCGAGGGGGCAGACTCCTACGAGCAGTACTTC. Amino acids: CASSEGADSYEQYF.